This T cell receptor (beta chain) appears in the sequencing data of a study of T cell changes during pregnancy in multiple sclerosis. This clone has just one count. Assay: immunoSEQ multiplex PCR; the TCRdb copy retains only in-frame clones and omits some. Found here are over 90,000 clones, roughly nine tenths of them singletons; the top ten hold 0.8% to 1%. The source of this sequence is a female donor with multiple sclerosis, enrolled in a pregnancy study. The input for sequencing was peripheral blood, taken after pregnancy.

The CDR3 region is CASSVAGGRDYGYTF. In nucleotides, the CDR3 is TGTGCCAGCAGCGTAGCAGGGGGTAGAGACTATGGCTACACCTTC. J is TRBJ1-2 and V is TRBV9; TRBD1 matches 7 bases. V was clipped by 0 bases and J by 3 bases; unmatched bases: 5. The germline CDR1 and CDR2 sequences are SGDLS and YYNGEE. This CDR3 comprises 15 residues.